This record looks at one T cell receptor beta chain sequence and its context. Its target is unknown. The CD4+ fraction was divided into a CD45RA+ naive subset and a CD45RA-negative memory subset. The data originate from a study of shared clonotypes between healthy human individuals. About the research overall: Aged 18 to 49, the donors were two women and a few men. Study-wide results and limits: Sequencing of the sorted subsets was shown by rarefaction to be incomplete despite large depth.

Template for every sorted-subset replicate PCR totaled around 200 ng DNA, approximately 30,000 T cell genomes. Sequencing used immunoSEQ multiplex PCR; TCRdb keeps in-frame clones, though not all of them. The table has 980,000 or so clones, less than 85% seen once. The CDR3 consists of 13 residues. The germline gives CDR1 SGHTA, CDR2 FQGNSA. V shed 6 bases and J shed 2 bases, with 11 bases lying between them. The sample comprised memory CD4+ T cells sorted from blood. Stated subset: CD45RA-negative fraction. This receptor was taken from a man in his late teens or twenties in good health. This sequence joins TRBV7-2 and TRBJ2-7; maybe TRBD2 (5 bases). The CDR3: CASRSPSTYEQYF. The CDR3 DNA reads as TGTGCCAGCAGGTCTCCTAGCACCTACGAGCAGTACTTC.